This T cell receptor beta chain was sequenced for a study of early T cells in non-severe SARS-CoV-2 infection. Trimming left V 5 bases short and J 1 base short, with 14 bases between. This CDR3 comprises 15 residues. Germline lookup yields CDR1 LGHDT and CDR2 YNNKEL (reference sequence). TCRdb re-analysed the 5' RACE reads in MiXCR, keeping a single row per CDR3 protein. Here the sample spans more than 45,000 distinct CDR3 sequences, over 10% being singletons. This clonotype was seen at least ten times. The chain couples TRBV3-1 to TRBJ1-2, with D perhaps matching TRBD1 (5 bases). This receptor was taken from an adult who was a healthcare worker with PCR-confirmed SARS-CoV-2 infection or an uninfected control (not recorded which). The source material was whole blood. CDR3 DNA sequence: TGTGCCAGCAGCAAAGGGACCGATTATAACTATGGCTACACCTTC. Its protein product is CASSKGTDYNYGYTF.